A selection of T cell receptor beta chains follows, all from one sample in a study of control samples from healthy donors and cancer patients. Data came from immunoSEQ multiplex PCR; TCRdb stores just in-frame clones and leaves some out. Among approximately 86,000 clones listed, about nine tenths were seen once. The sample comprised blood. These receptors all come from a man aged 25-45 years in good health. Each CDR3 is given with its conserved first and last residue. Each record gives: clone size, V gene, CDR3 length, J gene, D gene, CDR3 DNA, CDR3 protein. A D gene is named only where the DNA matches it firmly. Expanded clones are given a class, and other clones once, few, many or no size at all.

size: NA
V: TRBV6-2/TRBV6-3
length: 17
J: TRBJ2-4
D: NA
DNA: TGTGCCAGCAGTTACACCCGACAGCTACTAGCCAAAAACATTCAGTACTTC
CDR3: CASSYTRQLLAKNIQYF

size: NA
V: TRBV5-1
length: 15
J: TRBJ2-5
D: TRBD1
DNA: TGCGCCAGCAGCTTTAGGGACAGGGGGTCGGAGACCCAGTACTTC
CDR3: CASSFRDRGSETQYF

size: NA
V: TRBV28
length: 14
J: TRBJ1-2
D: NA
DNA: TGTGCCAGCAGTGTGCCAACAGGTACCTATGGCTACACCTTC
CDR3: CASSVPTGTYGYTF

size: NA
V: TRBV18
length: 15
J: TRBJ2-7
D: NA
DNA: TGTGCCAGCTCACCAGTGGAGGGGAAAACCTACGAGCAGTACTTC
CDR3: CASSPVEGKTYEQYF

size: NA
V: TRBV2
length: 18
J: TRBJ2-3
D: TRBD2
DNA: TGTGCCAGCAGTGGTGATCGACTAGCGGATATTAGCACAGATACGCAGTATTTT
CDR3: CASSGDRLADISTDTQYF

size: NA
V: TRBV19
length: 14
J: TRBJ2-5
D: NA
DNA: TGTGTCTTCACCCCAAGACACTTTAGAGAGACCCAGTACTTC
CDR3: CVFTPRHFRETQYF

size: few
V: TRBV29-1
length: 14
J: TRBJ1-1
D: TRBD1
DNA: TGCAGCGTTGCCCTCGGACAGGGTACCACTGAAGCTTTCTTT
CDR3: CSVALGQGTTEAFF

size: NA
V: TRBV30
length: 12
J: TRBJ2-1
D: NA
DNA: TGTGCCTGGAGTGTACATGGGGGTGAGCAGTTCTTC
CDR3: CAWSVHGGEQFF

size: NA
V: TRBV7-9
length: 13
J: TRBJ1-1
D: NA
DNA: TGTGCCAGCAGCTTTATAGTGAACACTGAAGCTTTCTTT
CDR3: CASSFIVNTEAFF

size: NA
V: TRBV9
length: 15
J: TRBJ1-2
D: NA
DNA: TGTGCCAGCAGCGTAGACGTCCAAGCCCGCTATGGCTACACCTTC
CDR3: CASSVDVQARYGYTF

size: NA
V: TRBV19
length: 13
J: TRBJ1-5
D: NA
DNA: TGTGCCAGTAGGCAGACAAAGGATCAGCCCCAGCATTTT
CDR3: CASRQTKDQPQHF

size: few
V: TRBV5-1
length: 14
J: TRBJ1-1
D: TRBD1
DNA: TGCGCCAGCAGCGCGACAGGGCTGAACACTGAAGCTTTCTTT
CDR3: CASSATGLNTEAFF

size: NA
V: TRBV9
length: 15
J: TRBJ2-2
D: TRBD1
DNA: TGTGCCAGCAGCGTAGGGACAGGGGGCAGCGGGGAGCTGTTTTTT
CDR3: CASSVGTGGSGELFF

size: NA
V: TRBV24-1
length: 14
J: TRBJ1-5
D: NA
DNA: TGTGCCACCAGTGAGACGGGGCTAAATCAGCCCCAGCATTTT
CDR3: CATSETGLNQPQHF

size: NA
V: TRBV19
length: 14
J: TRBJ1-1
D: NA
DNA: TGTGCCAGTAGTATAGATACGGGAGGCACTGAAGCTTTCTTT
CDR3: CASSIDTGGTEAFF

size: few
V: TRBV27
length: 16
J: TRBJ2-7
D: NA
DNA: TGTGCCAGCAGTCCGCAGACAGGAACGACGGCCTACGAGCAGTACTTC
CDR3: CASSPQTGTTAYEQYF

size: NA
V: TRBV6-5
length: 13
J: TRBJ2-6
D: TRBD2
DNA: TGTGCCGGGGGGGACTCTGGGGCCAACGTCCTGACTTTC
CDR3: CAGGDSGANVLTF

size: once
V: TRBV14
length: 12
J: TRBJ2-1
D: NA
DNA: TGTGCCAGCAGCCTCCCCTGGCATGAGCAGTTCTTC
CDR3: CASSLPWHEQFF

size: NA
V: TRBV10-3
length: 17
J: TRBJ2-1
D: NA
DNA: TGTGCCATCAGTGCCGCCAGGACAGAAAACTCCTACAATGAGCAGTTCTTC
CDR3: CAISAARTENSYNEQFF

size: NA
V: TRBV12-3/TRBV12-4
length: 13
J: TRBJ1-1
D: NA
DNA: TGTGCCAGCAGGCGGACTTCCGGCGCTGAAGCTTTCTTT
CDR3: CASRRTSGAEAFF

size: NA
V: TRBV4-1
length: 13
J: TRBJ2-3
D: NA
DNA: TGCGCCAGCAGCCTGACCCTAACAGATACGCAGTATTTT
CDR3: CASSLTLTDTQYF

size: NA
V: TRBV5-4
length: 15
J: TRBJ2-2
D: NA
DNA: TGTGCCAGCAGCGCGGGACTCGTGAACACCGGGGAGCTGTTTTTT
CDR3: CASSAGLVNTGELFF

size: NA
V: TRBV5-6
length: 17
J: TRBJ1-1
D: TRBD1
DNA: TGTGCCAGCAGCCGCCGGGACAGGGTGCGACTGGACACTGAAGCTTTCTTT
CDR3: CASSRRDRVRLDTEAFF

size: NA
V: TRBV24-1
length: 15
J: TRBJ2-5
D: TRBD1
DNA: TGTGCCACCAGTGATTTCCGGGACAGCCAAGAGACCCAGTACTTC
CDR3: CATSDFRDSQETQYF

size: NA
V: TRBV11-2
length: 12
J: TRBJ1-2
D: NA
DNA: TGTGCCAGCAGCTTGGAGGAATATGGCTACACCTTC
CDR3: CASSLEEYGYTF

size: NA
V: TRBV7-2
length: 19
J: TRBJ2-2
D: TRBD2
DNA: TGTGCCAGCAGCTTAAACCCCCCTAGCGGGGGGCCGGGCACCGGGGAGCTGTTTTTT
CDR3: CASSLNPPSGGPGTGELFF

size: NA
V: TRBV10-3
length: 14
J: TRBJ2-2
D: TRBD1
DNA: TGTGCCATCACCGGGACAGGGAACACCGGGGAGCTGTTTTTT
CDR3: CAITGTGNTGELFF

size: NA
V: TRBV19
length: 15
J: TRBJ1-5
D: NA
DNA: TGTGCCAGTAGTATGGACACCCCCCGCAATCAGCCCCAGCATTTT
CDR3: CASSMDTPRNQPQHF

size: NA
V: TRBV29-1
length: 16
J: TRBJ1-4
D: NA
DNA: TGCAGCGTTGAAACGGGTAATCCCCACTCAAATGAAAAACTGTTTTTT
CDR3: CSVETGNPHSNEKLFF

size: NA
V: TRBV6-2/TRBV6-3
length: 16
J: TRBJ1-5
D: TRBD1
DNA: TGTGCCAGCAGCCCCCAGACAGGGGGTAGCAATCAGCCCCAGCATTTT
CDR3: CASSPQTGGSNQPQHF

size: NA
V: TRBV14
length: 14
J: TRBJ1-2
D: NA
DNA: TGTGCCAGCAGCCAAGATAGGAAAGGGGATGGCTACACCTTC
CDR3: CASSQDRKGDGYTF

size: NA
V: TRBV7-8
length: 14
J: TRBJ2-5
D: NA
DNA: TGTGCCAGCAGCCCCCCAGGAACCCCCGAGACCCAGTACTTC
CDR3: CASSPPGTPETQYF

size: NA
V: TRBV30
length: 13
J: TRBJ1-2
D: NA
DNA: TGTGCCTGGAGTGAGGGCGGCAACTATGGCTACACCTTC
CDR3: CAWSEGGNYGYTF